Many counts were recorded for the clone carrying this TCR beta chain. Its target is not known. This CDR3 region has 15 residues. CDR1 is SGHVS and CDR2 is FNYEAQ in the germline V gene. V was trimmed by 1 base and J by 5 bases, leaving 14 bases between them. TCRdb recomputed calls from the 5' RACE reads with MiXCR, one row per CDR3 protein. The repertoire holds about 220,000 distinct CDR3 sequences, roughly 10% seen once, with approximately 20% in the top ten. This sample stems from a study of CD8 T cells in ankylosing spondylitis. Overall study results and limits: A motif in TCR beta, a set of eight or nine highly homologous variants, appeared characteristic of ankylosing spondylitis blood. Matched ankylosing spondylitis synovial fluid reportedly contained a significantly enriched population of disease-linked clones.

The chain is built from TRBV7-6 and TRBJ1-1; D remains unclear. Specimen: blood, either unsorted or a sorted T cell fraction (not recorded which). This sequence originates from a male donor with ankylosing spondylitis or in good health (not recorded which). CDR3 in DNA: TGTGCCAGCAGCTTAGGGCACAGTAGAACAACTGAAGCTTTCTTT. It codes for CASSLGHSRTTEAFF.